The clone carrying this T cell receptor (beta chain) showed up just a few times. Its antigen is as yet unknown. This sample is part of a study of cytomegalovirus exposure and HLA in healthy donors. Overall study findings and caveats: It was reported that the classifier diagnosed cytomegalovirus status with high specificity and sensitivity in both the original and validation cohorts. A prior analysis recorded that most TCR beta V segments were productive about 87% or about 30% of the time.

Primers included in the PCR were 60 Vbeta and 13 Jbeta primers. Some clones are missing from TCRdb's copy, which holds only in-frame ones; the method was immunoSEQ multiplex PCR. The data show some 190,000 clones, roughly 10% seen once. The CDR3 is made up of 15 amino acids. V was trimmed by 0 bases and J by 6 bases, leaving 14 bases between them. The germline CDR1 and CDR2 sequences are SGHRS and YFSETQ. The specimen was PBMCs. The source of this sequence is a woman aged 30 to 39 in good health and CMV-seropositive. V is TRBV5-1 and J is TRBJ2-3, with D hard to call. The CDR3 protein is CASSLGSASGDTQYF. The DNA of the CDR3 is TGCGCCAGCAGCTTGGGGTCGGCCTCAGGCGATACGCAGTATTTT.